The TCR beta chain described here comes from a study of blood T cells in healthy people across ages. The study's findings and limits: Diversity of TCR beta per million T cells declined in a roughly linear way with age. Expanded clonotype changes were possibly confounded by unknown donor CMV status.

A second PCR of about 6 to 11 cycles used a sample-barcoded 5' primer and a J-beta primer mix. The authors tagged each cDNA molecule using a template-switch adaptor with 12 random nucleotides. TCRdb recomputed calls from the 5' RACE reads with MiXCR, one row per CDR3 protein. The sample holds more than 700,000 distinct CDR3 sequences, approximately 53% seen once. This clonotype was seen a few times. Its antigen remains unknown. The CDR3 extends over 15 amino acids. CDR1 LGHNA and CDR2 YNFKEQ come from the germline V gene. J lost 2 bases, V lost 0 bases, and 3 bases had no gene match. The sequencing input was blood. V and J are TRBV4-2 and TRBJ1-2; 7 positions match TRBD1. This receptor was obtained from an elderly man in good health. CDR3 in amino acids: CASSQDDRANYGYTF. The CDR3 nucleotides read TGTGCCAGCAGCCAAGATGACAGGGCGAACTATGGCTACACCTTC.